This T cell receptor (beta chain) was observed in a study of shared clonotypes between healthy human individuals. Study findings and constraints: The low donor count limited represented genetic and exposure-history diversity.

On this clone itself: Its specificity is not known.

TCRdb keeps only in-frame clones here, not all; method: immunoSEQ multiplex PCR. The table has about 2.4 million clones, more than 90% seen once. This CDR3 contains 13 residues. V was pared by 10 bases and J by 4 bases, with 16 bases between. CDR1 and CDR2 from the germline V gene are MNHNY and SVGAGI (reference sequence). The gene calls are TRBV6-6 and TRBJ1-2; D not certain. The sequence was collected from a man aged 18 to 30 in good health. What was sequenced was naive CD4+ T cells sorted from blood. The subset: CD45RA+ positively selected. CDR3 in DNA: TGTGCCACTCAGAGGGCGCAGCTCTATGGCTACACCTTC. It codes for CATQRAQLYGYTF.